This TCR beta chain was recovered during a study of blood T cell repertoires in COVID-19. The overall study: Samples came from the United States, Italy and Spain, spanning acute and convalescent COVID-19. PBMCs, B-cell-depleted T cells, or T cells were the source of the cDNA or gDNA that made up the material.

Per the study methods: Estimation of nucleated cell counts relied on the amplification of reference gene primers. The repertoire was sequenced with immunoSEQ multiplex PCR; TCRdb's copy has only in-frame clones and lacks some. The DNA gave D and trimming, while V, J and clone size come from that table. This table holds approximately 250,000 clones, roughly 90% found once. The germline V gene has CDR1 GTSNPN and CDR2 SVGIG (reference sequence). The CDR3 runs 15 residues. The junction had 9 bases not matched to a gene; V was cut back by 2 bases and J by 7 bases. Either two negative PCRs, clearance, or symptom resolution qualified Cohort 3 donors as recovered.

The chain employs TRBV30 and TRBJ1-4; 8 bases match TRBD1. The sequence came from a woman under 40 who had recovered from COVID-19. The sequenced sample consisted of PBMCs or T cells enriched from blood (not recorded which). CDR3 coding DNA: TGTGCCTGGAGTCCAAGGACAGGGTGGAGTGAAAAACTGTTTTTT. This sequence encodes CAWSPRTGWSEKLFF. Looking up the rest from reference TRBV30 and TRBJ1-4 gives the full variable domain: SQTIHQWPATLVQPVGSPLSLECTVEGTSNPNLYWYRQAAGRGLQLLFYSVGIGQISSEVPQNLSASRPQDRQFILSSKKLLLSDSGFYLCAWSPRTGWSEKLFFGSGTQLSVL.